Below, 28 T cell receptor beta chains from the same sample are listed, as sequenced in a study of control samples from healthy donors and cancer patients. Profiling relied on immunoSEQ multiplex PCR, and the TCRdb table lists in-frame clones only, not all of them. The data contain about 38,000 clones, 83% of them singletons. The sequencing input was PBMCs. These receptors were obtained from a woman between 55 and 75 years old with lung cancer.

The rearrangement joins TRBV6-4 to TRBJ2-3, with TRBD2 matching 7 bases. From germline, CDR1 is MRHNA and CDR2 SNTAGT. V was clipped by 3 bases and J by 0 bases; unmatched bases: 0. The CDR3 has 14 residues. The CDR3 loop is CASSELASTDTQYF. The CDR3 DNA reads TGTGCCAGCAGTGAACTAGCGAGCACAGATACGCAGTATTTT.

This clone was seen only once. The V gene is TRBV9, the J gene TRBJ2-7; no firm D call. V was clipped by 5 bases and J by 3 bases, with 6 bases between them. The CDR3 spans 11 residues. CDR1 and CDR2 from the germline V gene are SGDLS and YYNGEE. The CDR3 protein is CASSSGYEQYF. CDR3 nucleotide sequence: TGTGCCAGCAGTTCCGGCTACGAGCAGTACTTC.

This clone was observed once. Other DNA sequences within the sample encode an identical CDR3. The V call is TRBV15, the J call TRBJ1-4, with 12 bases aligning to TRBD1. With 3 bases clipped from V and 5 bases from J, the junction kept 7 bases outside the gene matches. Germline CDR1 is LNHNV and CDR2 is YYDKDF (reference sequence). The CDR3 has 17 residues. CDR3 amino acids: CATSRRGQGARNEKLFF. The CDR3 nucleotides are TGTGCCACCAGCAGGCGGGGACAGGGGGCGCGGAATGAAAAACTGTTTTTT.

The CDR3 is CASSLARLAPQYF. Written as DNA, the CDR3 is TGTGCCAGCAGCTTAGCTCGACTAGCCCCGCAGTATTTT. The genes are TRBV7-8 and TRBJ2-3, with TRBD2 identical over 7 bases. V lost 0 bases and J lost 10; bases outside the gene matches: 4. CDR1 SGHVS and CDR2 FQNEAQ come from the germline V gene. The length of the CDR3 is 13 residues. The whole variable domain, remainder taken from reference TRBV7-8 and TRBJ2-3, is GAGVSQSPRYKVAKRGQDVALRCDPISGHVSLFWYQQALGQGPEFLTYFQNEAQLDKSGLPSDRFFAERPEGSVSTLKIQRTQQEDSAVYLCASSLARLAPQYFGPGTRLTVL.

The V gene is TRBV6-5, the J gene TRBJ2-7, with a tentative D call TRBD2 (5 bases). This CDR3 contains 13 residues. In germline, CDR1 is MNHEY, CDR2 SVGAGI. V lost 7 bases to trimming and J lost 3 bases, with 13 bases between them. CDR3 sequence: CASTGNRDYEQYF. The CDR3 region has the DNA TGTGCCAGCACTGGGAATCGGGACTACGAGCAGTACTTC.

As DNA, the CDR3 is TGCGCCAGCAGCCGGGGTTGGGGGCTAAGAACAGATACGCAGTATTTT. It specifies CASSRGWGLRTDTQYF. This chain connects TRBV4-1 to TRBJ2-3, with a possible D match to TRBD1 (6 bases). Germline CDR1 MGHRA, CDR2 YSYEKL. V was cut by 4 bases and J by 3 bases, with 17 bases left in between. CDR3 length: 16 amino acids.

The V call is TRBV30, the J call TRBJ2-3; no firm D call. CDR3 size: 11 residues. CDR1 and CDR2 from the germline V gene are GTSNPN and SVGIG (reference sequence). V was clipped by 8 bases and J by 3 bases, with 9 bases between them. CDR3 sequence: CAGIMTDTQYF. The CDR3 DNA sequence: TGTGCCGGGATCATGACAGATACGCAGTATTTT.

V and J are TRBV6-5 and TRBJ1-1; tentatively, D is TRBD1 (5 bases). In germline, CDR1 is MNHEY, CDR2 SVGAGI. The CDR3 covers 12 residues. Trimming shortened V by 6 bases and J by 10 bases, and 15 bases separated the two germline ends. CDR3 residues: CASSLVPGLAFF. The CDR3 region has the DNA TGTGCCAGCAGCCTAGTCCCGGGGCTAGCTTTCTTT.

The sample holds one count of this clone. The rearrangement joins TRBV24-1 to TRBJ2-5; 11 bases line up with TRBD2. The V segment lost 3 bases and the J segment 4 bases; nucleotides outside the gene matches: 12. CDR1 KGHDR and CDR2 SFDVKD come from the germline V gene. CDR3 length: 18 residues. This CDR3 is CATSDGDIAGGPRETQYF. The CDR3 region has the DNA TGTGCCACCAGTGATGGGGATATAGCGGGGGGGCCTCGAGAGACCCAGTACTTC.

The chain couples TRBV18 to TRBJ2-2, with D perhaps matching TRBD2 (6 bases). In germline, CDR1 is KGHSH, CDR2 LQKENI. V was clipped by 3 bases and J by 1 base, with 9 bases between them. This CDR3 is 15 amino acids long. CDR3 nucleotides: TGTGCCAGCTCACCCCTGGAGGGGAACACCGGGGAGCTGTTTTTT. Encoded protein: CASSPLEGNTGELFF.

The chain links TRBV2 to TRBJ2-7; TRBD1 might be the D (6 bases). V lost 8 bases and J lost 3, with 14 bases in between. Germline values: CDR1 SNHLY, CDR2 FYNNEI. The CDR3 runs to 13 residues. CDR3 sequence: CASVYQGNYEQYF. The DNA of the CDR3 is TGTGCCAGCGTTTATCAGGGGAACTACGAGCAGTACTTC.

CDR3 bases: TGTGCCAGCAGCCAGACCAGGGGAGGGTACAATCAGCCCCAGCATTTT. It encodes CASSQTRGGYNQPQHF. V is TRBV5-8 and J is TRBJ1-5; a weak D match, TRBD1 (6 bases). Trimming cost V 4 bases and J 3 bases, with 17 bases left between them. CDR3 length: 16 amino acids. Germline lookup yields CDR1 SGHTS and CDR2 YDEGEE.

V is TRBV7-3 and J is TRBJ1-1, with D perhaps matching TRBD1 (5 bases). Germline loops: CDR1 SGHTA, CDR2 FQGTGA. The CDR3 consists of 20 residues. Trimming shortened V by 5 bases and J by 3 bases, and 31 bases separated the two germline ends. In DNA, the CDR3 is TGTGCCAGCAGCCCCCGGGGAGGGGTGATCCGTTTTTCTACGGACACTGAAGCTTTCTTT. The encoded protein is CASSPRGGVIRFSTDTEAFF. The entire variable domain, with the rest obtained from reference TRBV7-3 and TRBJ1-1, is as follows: GAGVSQTPSNKVTEKGKYVELRCDPISGHTALYWYRQSLGQGPEFLIYFQGTGAADDSGLPNDRFFAVRPEGSVSTLKIQRTERGDSAVYLCASSPRGGVIRFSTDTEAFFGQGTRLTVV.

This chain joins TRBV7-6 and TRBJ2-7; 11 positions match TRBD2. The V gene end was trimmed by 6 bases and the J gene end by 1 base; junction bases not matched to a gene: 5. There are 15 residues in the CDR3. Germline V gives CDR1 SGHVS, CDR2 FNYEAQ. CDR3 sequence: CASSSVAGGSYEQYF. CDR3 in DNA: TGTGCCAGCAGTTCTGTAGCGGGAGGGTCCTACGAGCAGTACTTC.

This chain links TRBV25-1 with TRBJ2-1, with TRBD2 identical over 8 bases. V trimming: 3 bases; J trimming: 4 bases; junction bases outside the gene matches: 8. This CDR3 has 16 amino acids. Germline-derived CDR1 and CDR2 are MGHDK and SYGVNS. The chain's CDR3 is CASSDTSGRAYNEQFF. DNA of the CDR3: TGTGCCAGCAGTGATACTAGCGGACGGGCGTACAATGAGCAGTTCTTC.

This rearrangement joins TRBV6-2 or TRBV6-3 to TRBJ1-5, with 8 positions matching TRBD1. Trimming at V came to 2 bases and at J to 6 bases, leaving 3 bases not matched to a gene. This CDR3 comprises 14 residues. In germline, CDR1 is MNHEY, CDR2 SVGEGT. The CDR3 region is CASSYLTGGQPQHF. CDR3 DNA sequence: TGTGCCAGCAGTTACCTTACAGGGGGTCAGCCCCAGCATTTT.

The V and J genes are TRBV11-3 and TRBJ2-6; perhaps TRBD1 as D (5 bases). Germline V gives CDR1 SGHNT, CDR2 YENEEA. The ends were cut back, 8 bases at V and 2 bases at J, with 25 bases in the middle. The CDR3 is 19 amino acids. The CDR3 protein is CASHLPEQVGRTGANVLTF. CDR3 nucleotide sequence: TGTGCCAGCCATTTACCCGAACAGGTCGGTCGGACTGGGGCCAACGTCCTGACTTTC.

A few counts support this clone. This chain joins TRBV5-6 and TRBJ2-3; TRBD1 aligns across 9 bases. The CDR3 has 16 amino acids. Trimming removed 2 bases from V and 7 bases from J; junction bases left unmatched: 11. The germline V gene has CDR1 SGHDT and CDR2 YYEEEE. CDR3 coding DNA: TGTGCCAGCAGCTTAACCGGGACAGGGCTTGTGAATACGCAGTATTTT. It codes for CASSLTGTGLVNTQYF.

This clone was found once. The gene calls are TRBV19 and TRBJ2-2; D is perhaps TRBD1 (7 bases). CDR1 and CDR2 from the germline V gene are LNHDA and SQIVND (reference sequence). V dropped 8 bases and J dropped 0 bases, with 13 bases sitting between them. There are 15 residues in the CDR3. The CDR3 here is CASGAGQSNTGELFF. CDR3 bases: TGTGCCAGTGGTGCGGGACAGTCGAACACCGGGGAGCTGTTTTTT. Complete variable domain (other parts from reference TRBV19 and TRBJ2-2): DGGITQSPKYLFRKEGQNVTLSCEQNLNHDAMYWYRQDPGQGLRLIYYSQIVNDFQKGDIAEGYSVSREKKESFPLTVTSAQKNPTAFYLCASGAGQSNTGELFFGEGSRLTVL.

The CDR3 loop is CASSDRALQGYTF. CDR3 DNA: TGTGCCAGCAGTGACAGGGCCCTCCAGGGCTACACCTTC. This chain uses TRBV2 with TRBJ1-2; TRBD1 might be the D (5 bases). Trimming left V 3 bases short and J 8 bases short, with 13 bases between. The CDR3 runs 13 residues. The germline gives CDR1 SNHLY, CDR2 FYNNEI.

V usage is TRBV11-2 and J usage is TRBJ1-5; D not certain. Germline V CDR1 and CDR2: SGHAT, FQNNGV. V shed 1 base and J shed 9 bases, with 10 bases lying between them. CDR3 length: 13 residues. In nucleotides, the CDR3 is TGTGCCAGCAGCTTAGCCCCGCGGGGGCCCCAGCATTTT. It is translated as CASSLAPRGPQHF.

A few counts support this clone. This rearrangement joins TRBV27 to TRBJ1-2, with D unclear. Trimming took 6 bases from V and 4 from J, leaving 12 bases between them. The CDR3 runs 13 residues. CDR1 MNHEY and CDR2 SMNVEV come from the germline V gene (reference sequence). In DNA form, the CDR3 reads TGTGCCAGCAGCCCTACGGACCTCTATGGCTACACCTTC. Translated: CASSPTDLYGYTF.

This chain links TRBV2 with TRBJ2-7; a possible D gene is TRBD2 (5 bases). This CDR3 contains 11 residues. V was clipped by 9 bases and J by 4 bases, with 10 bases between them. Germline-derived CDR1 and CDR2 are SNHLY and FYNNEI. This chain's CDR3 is CASHEGYEQYF. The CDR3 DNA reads TGTGCCAGTCACGAGGGTTACGAGCAGTACTTC.

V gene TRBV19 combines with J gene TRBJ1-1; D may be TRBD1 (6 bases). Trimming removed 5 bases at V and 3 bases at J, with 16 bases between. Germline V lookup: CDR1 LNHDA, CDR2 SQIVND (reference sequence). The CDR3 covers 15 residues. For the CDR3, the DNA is TGTGCCAGTAGTGCTTCACAGGGTGGAGACACTGAAGCTTTCTTT. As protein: CASSASQGGDTEAFF.

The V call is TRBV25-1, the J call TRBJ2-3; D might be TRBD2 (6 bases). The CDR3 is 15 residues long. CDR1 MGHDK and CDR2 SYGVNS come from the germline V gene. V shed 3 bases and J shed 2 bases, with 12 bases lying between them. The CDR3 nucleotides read TGTGCCAGCAGTGATTCTAGGGACTTCACAGATACGCAGTATTTT. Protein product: CASSDSRDFTDTQYF.

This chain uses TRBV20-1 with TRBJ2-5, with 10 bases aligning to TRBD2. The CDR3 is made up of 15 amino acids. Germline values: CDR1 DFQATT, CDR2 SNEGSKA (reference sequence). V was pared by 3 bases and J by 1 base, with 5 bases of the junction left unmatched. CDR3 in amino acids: CSASSRTSGQETQYF. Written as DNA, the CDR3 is TGCAGTGCTAGTTCCCGGACTAGCGGCCAAGAGACCCAGTACTTC.

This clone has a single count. CDR3 region: CSVRSYNEQFF. Here the CDR3 DNA reads TGCAGCGTTCGCTCCTACAATGAGCAGTTCTTC. The rearrangement links TRBV29-1 to TRBJ2-1, with no clear D. Germline lookup yields CDR1 SQVTM and CDR2 ANQGSEA. CDR3 length: 11 residues. V shed 5 bases and J shed 0 bases, with 2 bases lying between them.

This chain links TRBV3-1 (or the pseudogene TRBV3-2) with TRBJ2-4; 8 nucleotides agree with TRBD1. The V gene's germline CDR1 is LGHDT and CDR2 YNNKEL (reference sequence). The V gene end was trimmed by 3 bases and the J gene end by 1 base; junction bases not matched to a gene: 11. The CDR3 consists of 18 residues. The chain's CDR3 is CASSQNTGGPRAKNIQYF. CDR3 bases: TGTGCCAGCAGCCAGAATACAGGGGGGCCAAGGGCCAAAAACATTCAGTACTTC.